A single sample gave rise to the 26 T cell receptor beta chains below, sequenced in a study of early T cells in non-severe SARS-CoV-2 infection. TCRdb recomputed calls from the 5' RACE reads with MiXCR, one row per CDR3 protein. Of 70,000 to 75,000 distinct CDR3 sequences in the sample, 10% to 15% were seen once. Input material: whole blood. Receptors were obtained from an adult who was a healthcare worker with PCR-confirmed SARS-CoV-2 infection or an uninfected control (not recorded which).

This clonotype was seen at least ten times. The chain is built from TRBV18 and TRBJ1-1, with D unresolved. Trimming stripped 3 bases from V and 2 bases from J, with 7 bases between. The CDR3 extends over 13 amino acids. CDR1 is KGHSH, CDR2 LQKENI, per germline. The CDR3 spells CASSPFENTEAFF. CDR3 coding DNA: TGTGCCAGCTCACCCTTCGAAAACACTGAAGCTTTCTTT.

This clonotype appeared a few times. At one boundary the junction diverges from the germline segment, which might be a read error. The chain has TRBV7-7 and TRBJ2-1, with 14 bases fitting TRBD2. The CDR3 is 17 residues long. Germline-derived CDR1 and CDR2 are SSHAT and FNYEAQ (reference sequence). DNA for the CDR3: TGTGCTAGCAGCGCGACTAGCGGGAGGGCCCCCTACAATGAGCAGTTCTTC. The encoded protein is CASSATSGRAPYNEQFF.

The chain is built from TRBV19 and TRBJ2-1; 7 bases map to TRBD2. V trimming: 4 bases; J trimming: 5 bases; junction bases outside the gene matches: 17. Germline CDR1 reads LNHDA; CDR2 reads SQIVND (reference sequence). The CDR3 loop spans 18 amino acids. Here the CDR3 reads CASSSTGTKTLKNNEQFF. The CDR3, as DNA: TGTGCCAGTAGTAGTACCGGGACTAAAACACTCAAGAACAATGAGCAGTTCTTC.

This clonotype was counted many times. The CDR3 spells CASTVAGRTDTQYF. The CDR3 nucleotides are TGTGCCAGCACGGTAGCGGGCCGCACAGATACGCAGTATTTT. V and J are TRBV27 and TRBJ2-3, with 7 bases fitting TRBD2. Losses at the gene ends were 7 bases for V and 1 base for J; bases not matched to a gene: 5. The V gene's germline CDR1 is MNHEY and CDR2 SMNVEV (reference sequence). This CDR3 comprises 14 residues.

This clonotype turned up a few times. The chain employs TRBV19 and TRBJ1-2, with TRBD1 matching over 7 bases. The trim removed 6 bases at V and 0 bases at J, leaving 13 bases unmatched. CDR1 is LNHDA and CDR2 is SQIVND in the germline V gene (reference sequence). This CDR3 is built from 17 residues. The CDR3 DNA reads as TGTGCCAGTAGGCATACCGGGCGGGACAGTACTAACTATGGCTACACCTTC. This encodes CASRHTGRDSTNYGYTF. Full variable domain (rest looked up from reference TRBV19 and TRBJ1-2): DGGITQSPKYLFRKEGQNVTLSCEQNLNHDAMYWYRQDPGQGLRLIYYSQIVNDFQKGDIAEGYSVSREKKESFPLTVTSAQKNPTAFYLCASRHTGRDSTNYGYTFGSGTRLTVV.

This clonotype was detected many times. CDR3 loop: CASSPGGGAQYEQYF. The CDR3 DNA sequence: TGTGCCAGCAGCCCAGGAGGCGGGGCGCAGTACGAGCAGTACTTC. V usage is TRBV7-6 and J usage is TRBJ2-7, with a possible D match to TRBD2 (6 bases). The germline gives CDR1 SGHVS, CDR2 FNYEAQ. CDR3 length: 15 residues. V shed 5 bases and J shed 4 bases, with 18 bases lying between them.

This clonotype was recorded many times. J is TRBJ1-5 and V is TRBV6-1; no firm D call. V dropped 5 bases and J dropped 9 bases, with 11 bases sitting between them. Germline CDR1 MNHNS, CDR2 SASEGT. The CDR3 is made up of 12 amino acids. Here the CDR3 DNA reads TGTGCCAGCAGTCTCCAGGTCCCGCCCCAGCATTTT. As protein: CASSLQVPPQHF.

This clonotype occurred many times. This sequence joins TRBV25-1 and TRBJ1-1; 7 nucleotides match TRBD1. This CDR3 region has 14 residues. Trimming removed 6 bases from V and 1 base from J; junction bases left unmatched: 5. Germline V lookup: CDR1 MGHDK, CDR2 SYGVNS. CDR3 DNA sequence: TGTGCCAGCAGAGGTGGGACAGAGAACACTGAAGCTTTCTTT. Translated: CASRGGTENTEAFF.

There are many counts of this clonotype. The CDR3 reads CACSAGPGHEQYF. As DNA, the CDR3 is TGTGCCTGCAGCGCCGGCCCCGGCCACGAGCAGTACTTC. The V gene is TRBV30, the J gene TRBJ2-7; unclear D gene. Germline V gives CDR1 GTSNPN, CDR2 SVGIG (reference sequence). The CDR3 spans 13 residues. V was clipped by 6 bases and J by 5 bases, with 17 bases between them.

Of note for this clonotype: One junction end does not reproduce the germline sequence, and a read error may be involved. The chain employs TRBV4-1 and TRBJ1-6, with TRBD1 matching 9 bases. CDR3 size: 16 residues. Germline CDR1 and CDR2: MGHRA and YSYEKL. The CDR3 DNA reads as TGCGCCAGCAGCCAGACAGGGGGATCCTATAATTCACCCCCCCACTTT. Protein product: CASSQTGGSYNSPPHF.

The table lists this clonotype with a few counts. The chain couples TRBV5-1 to TRBJ2-5, with D possibly called TRBD1 or TRBD2 (5 bases each). CDR1 is SGHRS, CDR2 YFSETQ, per germline. V was clipped by 4 bases and J by 4 bases, with 11 bases between them. The CDR3 spans 13 residues. In nucleotides, the CDR3 is TGCGCCAGCAGCATAGGGACGGGAGAGACCCAGTACTTC. This gives the protein CASSIGTGETQYF.

The chain combines TRBV10-3 with TRBJ1-6; D is perhaps TRBD1 (5 bases). This CDR3 has 15 residues. CDR1 and CDR2 (germline): ENHRY, SYGVKD. V lost 7 bases and J lost 0, with 10 bases in between. In DNA, the CDR3 is TGTGCCATCAAGCAGGGAAGCTCCTATAATTCACCCCTCCACTTT. Protein product: CAIKQGSSYNSPLHF.

The chain recombines TRBV19 with TRBJ1-2; 8 positions agree with TRBD1. This CDR3 contains 15 residues. Germline loops: CDR1 LNHDA, CDR2 SQIVND (reference sequence). V gave up 10 bases and J gave up 4 bases; unmatched junction bases: 14. CDR3 nucleotide sequence: TGTGCCACGACTTCAAGCCCGGGACAGGTCTATGGCTACACCTTC. Translated, it gives CATTSSPGQVYGYTF.

The chain has TRBV12-3 or TRBV12-4 and TRBJ2-1; D ambiguous. V was pared by 6 bases and J by 0 bases, with 9 bases between. This CDR3 has 14 amino acids. Here the CDR3 DNA reads TGTGCCAGCAGGTACGAAAGCTCCTACAATGAGCAGTTCTTC. This sequence encodes CASRYESSYNEQFF.

This clonotype came up many times. V gene TRBV6-6 combines with J gene TRBJ2-1, with D unclear. The CDR3 runs to 14 residues. With 5 bases removed from V and 3 bases from J, the gap between germline ends came to 11 bases. Germline V gives CDR1 MNHNY, CDR2 SVGAGI (reference sequence). CDR3 sequence reads: CASSPSPGYNEQFF. The CDR3 bases are TGTGCCAGCAGTCCTTCCCCGGGCTACAATGAGCAGTTCTTC.

This clonotype was seen at least ten times. This rearrangement joins TRBV27 to TRBJ2-7; no firm D call. CDR3 length equals 13 residues. Trimming cost V 2 bases and J 5 bases, with 10 bases left between them. CDR1 MNHEY and CDR2 SMNVEV come from the germline V gene (reference sequence). The CDR3 loop is CASSLEWADEQYF. The CDR3 DNA reads TGTGCCAGCAGTTTAGAGTGGGCAGACGAGCAGTACTTC.

The CDR3 coding sequence is TGTGCCAGCAGTTTAATGCAAACAGACACAGATACGCAGTATTTT. This gives the protein CASSLMQTDTDTQYF. This chain connects TRBV12-3 or TRBV12-4 to TRBJ2-3; D is ambiguous. The CDR3 loop spans 15 amino acids. V was shortened by 2 bases and J by 2 bases, with 11 bases between the two germline ends.

This clonotype turned up a few times. V and J are TRBV5-1 and TRBJ1-5; D gene uncertain. Between the trimmed V and J ends, which lost 0 bases and 1 base, there was a span of 17 bases. CDR1 SGHRS and CDR2 YFSETQ come from the germline V gene. CDR3 length: 18 residues. CDR3 bases: TGCGCCAGCAGCTTGGGTCCCCCTGAAGTGGGCAGCAATCAGCCCCAGCATTTT. It yields the protein CASSLGPPEVGSNQPQHF.

This clonotype was counted ten times or more. The chain recombines TRBV7-6 with TRBJ1-1; D is ambiguous. Germline lookup yields CDR1 SGHVS and CDR2 FNYEAQ. This CDR3 contains 15 residues. V was pared by 3 bases and J by 4 bases, with 15 bases between. Here the CDR3 DNA reads TGTGCCAGCAGCTTTGGTCGGCAGGTATCCACTGAAGCTTTCTTT. Translating it yields CASSFGRQVSTEAFF.

The genes are TRBV6-2 or TRBV6-3 and TRBJ2-5, with unresolved D. In germline, CDR1 is MNHEY, CDR2 SVGEGT. The V end lost 2 bases, the J end lost 4 bases, and 5 bases lay between the germline ends. The CDR3 spans 12 residues. This chain's CDR3 is CASSYVLETQYF. CDR3 in DNA: TGTGCCAGCAGTTACGTCTTAGAGACCCAGTACTTC.

The chain is built from TRBV7-2 and TRBJ1-5, with D possibly TRBD1 on 5 matching bases. CDR1 and CDR2 (germline): SGHTA, FQGNSA. Trimming stripped 1 base from V and 6 bases from J, with 10 bases between. The CDR3 is 14 amino acids. CDR3 coding DNA: TGTGCCAGCAGCTTAGGTCAGGGAATTCAGCCCCAGCATTTT. This sequence encodes CASSLGQGIQPQHF.

The chain links TRBV9 to TRBJ2-3; no definite D call. This CDR3 is built from 14 residues. Germline V lookup: CDR1 SGDLS, CDR2 YYNGEE. The ends were cut back, 4 bases at V and 6 bases at J, with 15 bases in the middle. CDR3 protein: CASSPGPGRDTQYF. The CDR3 DNA reads as TGTGCCAGCAGCCCCGGGCCCGGCCGGGATACGCAGTATTTT.

This clonotype was seen a few times. The chain recombines TRBV11-2 with TRBJ2-7; 15 bases fit TRBD2. The trim removed 5 bases at V and 5 bases at J, leaving 7 bases unmatched. The CDR3 spans 16 residues. The V gene's germline CDR1 is SGHAT and CDR2 FQNNGV. CDR3 amino acids: CASSEGLAGGSDEQYF. DNA of the CDR3: TGTGCCAGCAGCGAGGGACTAGCGGGAGGTAGCGACGAGCAGTACTTC.

This clonotype was seen many times. The genes are TRBV4-1 and TRBJ1-3; D ambiguous. Germline V CDR1 and CDR2: MGHRA, YSYEKL. Trimming pared 2 bases from V and 4 bases from J, leaving 9 bases between. This CDR3 spans 14 amino acids. CDR3 loop: CASSQLGDGNTIYF. In nucleotides, the CDR3 is TGCGCCAGCAGCCAATTAGGCGACGGAAACACCATATATTTT.

The chain uses TRBV7-3 and TRBJ2-3; TRBD1 might be the D (7 bases). Trimming pared 4 bases from V and 11 bases from J, leaving 22 bases between. The CDR3 runs 15 residues. Germline CDR1 and CDR2: SGHTA and FQGTGA. For the CDR3, the DNA is TGTGCCAGCAGCTCCTATATGACAGGGCCGGAGGGGCAGTATTTT. Amino acid sequence: CASSSYMTGPEGQYF. The whole variable domain, remainder taken from reference TRBV7-3 and TRBJ2-3, is GAGVSQTPSNKVTEKGKYVELRCDPISGHTALYWYRQSLGQGPEFLIYFQGTGAADDSGLPNDRFFAVRPEGSVSTLKIQRTERGDSAVYLCASSSYMTGPEGQYFGPGTRLTVL.

This clonotype has a handful of counts. This chain links TRBV12-3 or TRBV12-4 with TRBJ2-7; D gene unclear. The CDR3 spans 11 residues. Trimming removed 6 bases at V and 1 base at J, with 4 bases between. The CDR3 bases are TGTGCCAGCAGGGATTCCTACGAGCAGTACTTC. This codes for CASRDSYEQYF.